Shown below are 16 T cell receptor beta chains from a single sample sequenced in a study of T cells after yellow fever vaccination. TCRdb processed the 5' RACE reads anew with MiXCR; each CDR3 protein has one entry. The sample includes roughly 16,000 distinct CDR3 sequences, approximately 4% of them seen just once. The sequenced sample was PBMCs, either bulk or a sorted T-cell subset (CD4+, CD8+, memory, or dextramer-sorted; not recorded which), obtained 15 days after the yellow fever booster vaccination. These receptors were collected from a man younger than 45 who received the YFV17D yellow fever vaccine.

This clonotype was counted many times. The chain combines TRBV5-5 with TRBJ1-5, with D hard to call. The V end lost 1 base, the J end lost 0 bases, and 11 bases lay between the germline ends. The germline gives CDR1 SGHKS, CDR2 YYEKEE (reference sequence). The CDR3 is 16 amino acids. CDR3 region: CASSLLATYSNQPQHF. CDR3 bases: TGTGCCAGCAGCTTGCTTGCGACTTATAGCAATCAGCCCCAGCATTTT.

In its sample, this clonotype was seen many times. The rearrangement links TRBV14 to TRBJ1-1; D is undetermined. The CDR3 totals 11 residues. Germline V gives CDR1 SGHDN, CDR2 FVKESK. V dropped 1 base and J dropped 9 bases, with 6 bases sitting between them. The CDR3 region has the DNA TGTGCCAGCAGCCAAGCAGGAAAAGCTTTCTTT. It is translated as CASSQAGKAFF.

This clonotype came up many times. CDR3 nucleotide sequence: TGCAGCGTTGATGGAACTAGCGGGAGATCCAATGAGCAGTTCTTC. Its translation: CSVDGTSGRSNEQFF. This chain links TRBV29-1 with TRBJ2-1, with 11 nucleotides matching TRBD2. Germline assignment: CDR1 SQVTM and CDR2 ANQGSEA. The trim removed 3 bases at V and 6 bases at J, leaving 7 bases unmatched. The CDR3 runs to 15 residues.

In this sample, this clonotype is medium-sized. The chain has TRBV5-5 and TRBJ1-5; 7 bases map to TRBD1. Germline V lookup: CDR1 SGHKS, CDR2 YYEKEE (reference sequence). J lost 2 bases, V lost 4 bases, and 9 bases had no gene match. The CDR3 is made up of 16 amino acids. In DNA form, the CDR3 reads TGTGCCAGCAGCCCCAGCAGGGGGTCAGGCAATCAGCCCCAGCATTTT. Translation gives CASSPSRGSGNQPQHF.

Ten or more counts support this clonotype. The chain carries TRBV4-3 and TRBJ2-4, with 7 positions matching TRBD1. Germline V gives CDR1 LGHNA, CDR2 YSLEER. V lost 3 bases, J lost 6 bases, and 2 bases stayed unmatched. The length of the CDR3 is 13 residues. The CDR3, as DNA: TGCGCCAGCAGCCAGGACAGGATAAACATTCAGTACTTC. This gives the protein CASSQDRINIQYF.

This clonotype was detected ten times or more. V and J are TRBV10-3 and TRBJ1-5; 7 bases align to TRBD1. V lost 4 bases and J lost 6; bases outside the gene matches: 6. The CDR3 totals 14 residues. In germline, CDR1 is ENHRY, CDR2 SYGVKD. CDR3 loop: CAISVGGSGQPQHF. The CDR3 bases are TGTGCCATCAGTGTAGGGGGCTCGGGTCAGCCCCAGCATTTT.

In this sample, this clonotype is medium-sized. The J gene is TRBJ2-7, the V gene TRBV12-3 or TRBV12-4; no clear D gene. CDR3 length equals 13 residues. V lost 6 bases and J lost 4, with 13 bases in between. CDR3 sequence (DNA): TGTGCCAGCAGCTCCTTGGCGATGTACGAGCAGTACTTC. Translation gives CASSSLAMYEQYF.

This clonotype was detected many times. The rearrangement uses TRBV29-1 and TRBJ2-2, with TRBD1 matching 7 bases. V shed 7 bases, J shed 1 base, and the junction held 3 bases outside the gene matches. The germline CDR1 and CDR2 sequences are SQVTM and ANQGSEA. The CDR3 has 13 residues. The CDR3 bases are TGCAGCGGGGACAGCTTGAACACCGGGGAGCTGTTTTTT. It translates to CSGDSLNTGELFF.

This clonotype was detected many times. The gene calls are TRBV20-1 and TRBJ2-1; TRBD2 aligns across 9 bases. Germline CDR1 and CDR2: DFQATT and SNEGSKA (reference sequence). The CDR3 has 14 amino acids. With V trimmed by 7 bases and J by 3 bases, 7 bases remained unmatched. The CDR3 region is CSVQASGDYNEQFF. The CDR3 bases are TGCAGTGTCCAGGCTAGCGGGGACTACAATGAGCAGTTCTTC.

Many counts were recorded for this clonotype. The chain recombines TRBV2 with TRBJ2-7; D is unresolved. V was shortened by 1 base and J by 5 bases, with 15 bases between the two germline ends. This CDR3 is 15 amino acids long. CDR1 is SNHLY, CDR2 FYNNEI, per germline. The CDR3 DNA follows: TGTGCCAGCAGTGAAGAGGAAATAATGGGCCACGAGCAGTACTTC. Protein sequence: CASSEEEIMGHEQYF.

This clonotype has a count of ten or more. The chain employs TRBV12-3 or TRBV12-4 and TRBJ1-1, with 8 bases lining up with TRBD1. The CDR3 length is 13 residues. After removal of 6 bases from V and 5 bases from J, the junction contained 5 bases not matched to a gene. The CDR3 DNA reads TGTGCCAGCAGCCCAGGGGGCGTGACTGAAGCTTTCTTT. Its translation: CASSPGGVTEAFF.

Many counts were recorded for this clonotype. The chain recombines TRBV9 with TRBJ2-5, with D possibly being TRBD1 (6 bases). Germline CDR1 and CDR2: SGDLS and YYNGEE. V dropped 0 bases and J dropped 1 base, with 13 bases sitting between them. There are 16 residues in the CDR3. CDR3 sequence: CASSVGTGHLQETQYF. DNA of the CDR3: TGTGCCAGCAGCGTAGGTACGGGACACCTCCAAGAGACCCAGTACTTC.

This clonotype was counted between two and nine times. The V and J genes are TRBV12-3 or TRBV12-4 and TRBJ2-5, with a weak D call TRBD2 (6 bases). The CDR3 spans 16 residues. Trimming shortened V by 0 bases and J by 4 bases, and 15 bases separated the two germline ends. The CDR3 sequence is CASSLALTGDGETQYF. CDR3 nucleotide sequence: TGTGCCAGCAGTTTAGCGCTAACGGGGGATGGAGAGACCCAGTACTTC.

This clonotype was found many times. The rearrangement uses TRBV19 and TRBJ2-1, with TRBD2 matching over 8 bases. CDR1 is LNHDA, CDR2 SQIVND, per germline (reference sequence). J gave up 0 bases and V 10 bases, and 11 bases lay outside the gene matches. This CDR3 has 16 amino acids. In nucleotides, the CDR3 is TGTGCCATAAGCGGACGACGGGAGGGCTCCTACAATGAGCAGTTCTTC. Translated: CAISGRREGSYNEQFF.

In this sample, this clonotype turned up many times. The rearrangement uses TRBV5-1 and TRBJ2-7, with 13 positions matching TRBD2. This CDR3 spans 19 amino acids. CDR1 is SGHRS, CDR2 YFSETQ, per germline. Trimming took 0 bases from V and 3 from J; bases not matched to a gene: 12. The CDR3 sequence: CASSLVPSTSGRTLYEQYF. The DNA for the CDR3 is TGCGCCAGCAGCTTGGTGCCCTCGACTAGCGGGAGGACCCTCTACGAGCAGTACTTC.

In its sample, this clonotype was seen many times. The J gene is TRBJ1-2, the V gene TRBV7-9; no clear D. Trimming removed 2 bases from V and 6 bases from J, with 4 bases in between. This CDR3 comprises 11 residues. CDR1 is SEHNR and CDR2 is FQNEAQ in the germline V gene (reference sequence). The DNA for the CDR3 is TGTGCCAGCAGCTTAACAGATGGCTACACCTTC. Translating gives CASSLTDGYTF.